This paragraph covers one T cell receptor (beta chain) sequence. This sample was taken from a study of shared clonotypes between healthy human individuals. The CDR3 contains 15 residues. V lost 3 bases and J lost 8; bases outside the gene matches: 9. Germline CDR1 reads SGHTA; CDR2 reads FQGNSA. Here immunoSEQ multiplex PCR was the method, and the copy in TCRdb shows in-frame clones only, minus some. The sample carries under 1,900,000 clones, less than 99% recorded once. The rearrangement uses TRBV7-2 and TRBJ2-1; 8 bases map to TRBD2. This clonotype was obtained from a man in his thirties or forties in good health. The specimen sequenced was naive CD4+ T cells sorted from blood. Subset given: CD45RA+ positively selected. This CDR3 reads CASSFRREVVDEQFF. Here the CDR3 DNA reads TGTGCCAGCAGCTTTCGGCGGGAGGTCGTCGATGAGCAGTTCTTC.